The 30 T cell receptor beta chains listed next were all sequenced from one sample in a study of blood T cells in healthy people across ages. A second PCR, run for roughly 7 to 11 cycles, used a sample-barcoded 5' primer plus a J-beta primer mix. TCRdb re-analysed the 5' RACE reads in MiXCR, keeping a single row per CDR3 protein. The sample contains some 790,000 distinct CDR3 sequences, 29% of which appear only once. The source material was blood. The receptor source for this set is a woman aged 80 or older in good health.

There are many counts of this clonotype. The chain is built from TRBV7-2 and TRBJ2-7, with 8 bases identical to TRBD2. Germline V gene lookup returns CDR1 SGHTA and CDR2 FQGNSA. The CDR3 extends over 14 amino acids. J gave up 6 bases and V 1 base, and 5 bases lay outside the gene matches. The CDR3 sequence: CASSLEISGAEQYF. The CDR3 nucleotides are TGTGCCAGCAGCTTAGAGATTAGCGGGGCCGAGCAGTACTTC.

The chain has TRBV4-3 and TRBJ1-6; possibly TRBD1 for D (5 bases). Looked up from germline, CDR1 is LGHNA and CDR2 is YSLEER. This CDR3 is built from 16 residues. The V end was cut by 0 bases, the J end by 6 bases, with 12 bases between. This CDR3 reads CASSQEKGLSNSPLHF. In DNA, the CDR3 is TGCGCCAGCAGCCAAGAAAAGGGGTTAAGTAATTCACCCCTCCACTTT.

In its sample, this clonotype was seen a few times. V and J are TRBV2 and TRBJ2-3; 8 bases map to TRBD1. The ends lost 4 bases at V and 14 bases at J; junction bases unmatched: 5. Germline assignment: CDR1 SNHLY and CDR2 FYNNEI. The CDR3 is 11 amino acids. The CDR3 bases are TGTGCCAGCAGTGTCCGGGACAGGTCGTATTTT. Translated, it gives CASSVRDRSYF.

The gene calls are TRBV7-2 and TRBJ2-4, with D possibly being TRBD2 (5 bases). The CDR3 covers 14 residues. V lost 4 bases, J lost 6 bases, and 13 bases lay in between. Per the germline V gene, CDR1 is SGHTA and CDR2 is FQGNSA. The chain's CDR3 is CASSSGVGGNIQYF. The CDR3 nucleotides read TGTGCCAGCAGCTCCGGGGTTGGTGGAAACATTCAGTACTTC.

The chain carries TRBV7-2 and TRBJ2-1, with TRBD2 matching 8 bases. Per the germline V gene, CDR1 is SGHTA and CDR2 is FQGNSA. Trimming at V came to 5 bases and at J to 9 bases, leaving 6 bases not matched to a gene. CDR3 length: 13 residues. The CDR3 nucleotides are TGTGCCAGCAGCAAGGGACTAGAGGGTGAGCAGTTCTTC. Translating it yields CASSKGLEGEQFF.

The V and J genes are TRBV12-3 or TRBV12-4 and TRBJ1-5; possible D gene TRBD1, 6 bases. The ends were cut back, 6 bases at V and 2 bases at J, with 14 bases in the middle. The CDR3 totals 15 residues. CDR3 amino acids: CASSPGQRGNQPQHF. The CDR3 DNA sequence: TGTGCCAGCAGCCCCGGACAGAGAGGCAATCAGCCCCAGCATTTT.

Many counts were recorded for this clonotype. The chain recombines TRBV20-1 with TRBJ1-2; TRBD1 agrees at 7 bases. From germline, CDR1 is DFQATT and CDR2 SNEGSKA (reference sequence). CDR3 length: 11 amino acids. Losses at the gene ends were 6 bases for V and 5 bases for J; bases not matched to a gene: 3. The DNA of the CDR3 is TGCAGTGCCCTGGGACAGTATGGCTACACCTTC. This sequence encodes CSALGQYGYTF.

This clonotype was recorded at least ten times. This rearrangement joins TRBV7-2 to TRBJ2-4; D is possibly TRBD1 or TRBD2 (5 bases each). Germline assignment: CDR1 SGHTA and CDR2 FQGNSA. The CDR3 contains 14 residues. The V end was cut by 5 bases, the J end by 8 bases, with 16 bases between. In nucleotides, the CDR3 is TGTGCCAGCAGCCCTCAAGGGGACCGGCACATTCAGTACTTC. Translation gives CASSPQGDRHIQYF. The entire variable domain, with the rest obtained from reference TRBV7-2 and TRBJ2-4, is as follows: GAGVSQSPSNKVTEKGKDVELRCDPISGHTALYWYRQSLGQGLEFLIYFQGNSAPDKSGLPSDRFSAERTGGSVSTLTIQRTQQEDSAVYLCASSPQGDRHIQYFGAGTRLSVL.

This clonotype was counted a few times. This chain uses TRBV9 with TRBJ1-5; D is undetermined. Germline V gene data show CDR1 as SGDLS and CDR2 as YYNGEE. This CDR3 has 15 amino acids. The V gene lost 2 bases and the J gene lost 0 bases, with 9 bases spanning the gap. As DNA, the CDR3 is TGTGCCAGCAGCGTTAGCGGGGATAGCAATCAGCCCCAGCATTTT. Its translation: CASSVSGDSNQPQHF.

This clonotype was recorded at least ten times. The rearrangement uses TRBV6-2 or TRBV6-3 and TRBJ2-5; the D gene is possibly TRBD1 (6 bases). This CDR3 spans 17 amino acids. Germline V gene sequence: CDR1 MNHEY, CDR2 SVGEGT. Trimming shortened V by 5 bases and J by 1 base, and 20 bases separated the two germline ends. In DNA, the CDR3 is TGTGCCAGCAGTCGACCGGCTACAGGGCGACTCCAAGAGACCCAGTACTTC. Its protein is CASSRPATGRLQETQYF.

This clonotype was seen many times. The gene calls are TRBV7-2 and TRBJ1-2; TRBD1 aligns across 8 bases. CDR1 is SGHTA and CDR2 is FQGNSA in the germline V gene. The CDR3 contains 14 residues. V gave up 6 bases and J gave up 5 bases; unmatched junction bases: 8. The CDR3 loop reads CASSPGQGGYGYTF. In DNA form, the CDR3 reads TGTGCCAGCAGTCCCGGACAGGGAGGATATGGCTACACCTTC.

There are a few counts of this clonotype. This chain uses TRBV11-2 with TRBJ2-1; 7 positions agree with TRBD2. CDR1 and CDR2 (germline): SGHAT, FQNNGV. There are 15 residues in the CDR3. V lost 2 bases to trimming and J lost 4 bases; unmatched junction nucleotides: 5. The CDR3: CASSLPGLQYNEQFF. The CDR3, as DNA: TGTGCCAGCAGCTTACCGGGACTACAATACAATGAGCAGTTCTTC.

The genes are TRBV11-1 and TRBJ1-1, with D unclear. Trimming took off 2 bases at V and 5 bases at J, with 9 bases between the two ends. The CDR3 totals 13 residues. Germline lookup yields CDR1 SGHAT and CDR2 FQDESV (reference sequence). CDR3 amino acids: CASSLRHRTEAFF. The CDR3 nucleotides are TGTGCCAGCAGCTTACGACACCGAACTGAAGCTTTCTTT.

The J gene is TRBJ1-4, the V gene TRBV20-1; the D gene is possibly TRBD1 (5 bases). Per germline, CDR1 DFQATT and CDR2 SNEGSKA (reference sequence). The CDR3 covers 12 residues. Trimming took off 0 bases at V and 8 bases at J, with 7 bases between the two ends. The CDR3 DNA sequence: TGCAGTGCTAGAGATCAGGGAGAAAAACTGTTTTTT. Protein: CSARDQGEKLFF.

This clonotype was recorded at least ten times. This chain uses TRBV6-2 or TRBV6-3 with TRBJ2-3; no firm D call. The CDR3 spans 13 residues. Germline V CDR1 and CDR2: MNHEY, SVGEGT. V gave up 5 bases and J gave up 4 bases, with 10 bases separating them. As DNA, the CDR3 is TGTGCCAGCAGTCCCCTCCCGGCAGATACGCAGTATTTT. Protein sequence: CASSPLPADTQYF.

There are many counts of this clonotype. The rearrangement joins TRBV5-1 to TRBJ2-7; 7 positions match TRBD1. Trimming removed 2 bases from V and 7 bases from J; junction bases left unmatched: 12. This CDR3 region has 15 residues. From germline, CDR1 is SGHRS and CDR2 YFSETQ. CDR3 in amino acids: CASSFPSGTVWEQYF. The CDR3 nucleotides are TGCGCCAGCAGCTTCCCGTCGGGGACAGTCTGGGAGCAGTACTTC.

This clonotype was observed a few times. The chain couples TRBV7-2 to TRBJ1-5, with TRBD1 identical over 8 bases. Germline CDR1 is SGHTA and CDR2 is FQGNSA. The junction had 7 bases not matched to a gene; V was cut back by 4 bases and J by 5 bases. The CDR3 totals 15 residues. The CDR3 nucleotides are TGTGCCAGCAGCTCTTGGACAGGGATGGATCAGCCCCAGCATTTT. It specifies CASSSWTGMDQPQHF.

This clonotype was observed a single time. This could be a read error, since a much larger clone is one nucleotide away. The genes are TRBV2 and TRBJ2-3; TRBD2 agrees at 11 bases. With 6 bases clipped from V and 8 bases from J, the junction kept 16 bases outside the gene matches. Per germline, CDR1 SNHLY and CDR2 FYNNEI. This CDR3 has 17 residues. The CDR3 region is CASSRRVTSGVPGTQYF. CDR3 coding DNA: TGTGCCAGCAGCCGGAGAGTGACTAGCGGGGTCCCGGGTACGCAGTATTTT.

This clonotype appeared many times. This chain joins TRBV20-1 and TRBJ2-7, with 8 bases identical to TRBD1. V was pared by 0 bases and J by 2 bases, with 3 bases of the junction left unmatched. CDR1 DFQATT and CDR2 SNEGSKA come from the germline V gene (reference sequence). The CDR3 contains 14 residues. Here the CDR3 reads CSARDWTGTYEQYF. CDR3 in DNA: TGCAGTGCTAGAGATTGGACAGGGACCTACGAGCAGTACTTC.

The rearrangement uses TRBV20-1 and TRBJ2-7; tentatively, D is TRBD1 or TRBD2 (6 bases each). The V end lost 0 bases, the J end lost 10 bases, and 28 bases lay between the germline ends. Germline lookup yields CDR1 DFQATT and CDR2 SNEGSKA (reference sequence). This CDR3 has 17 residues. The chain's CDR3 is CSARDAGWGPDPVTQYF. Here the CDR3 DNA reads TGCAGTGCTAGAGATGCGGGGTGGGGGCCGGACCCGGTAACCCAGTACTTC.

This clonotype was seen ten or more times. The V call is TRBV4-3, the J call TRBJ2-3; 13 bases fit TRBD2. The CDR3 runs 17 residues. The germline V gene has CDR1 LGHNA and CDR2 YSLEER. Germline trimming cut 0 bases from V and 3 bases from J; bases unmatched to any gene: 3. Here the CDR3 reads CASSQDPGLAGTDTQYF. CDR3 nucleotide sequence: TGCGCCAGCAGCCAAGACCCGGGACTAGCGGGGACAGATACGCAGTATTTT.

This clonotype was seen only a few times. V and J are TRBV3-1 and TRBJ1-6; D remains ambiguous. The CDR3 consists of 15 residues. Trimming pared 0 bases from V and 9 bases from J, leaving 12 bases between. Looked up from germline, CDR1 is LGHDT and CDR2 is YNNKEL (reference sequence). The CDR3 DNA follows: TGTGCCAGCAGCCAAGAGTTCGTTTCGGGTTCACCCCTCCACTTT. Translating it yields CASSQEFVSGSPLHF.

The chain is built from TRBV20-1 and TRBJ2-1, with 9 bases matching TRBD2. Germline assignment: CDR1 DFQATT and CDR2 SNEGSKA (reference sequence). V was pared by 2 bases and J by 2 bases, with 10 bases of the junction left unmatched. The CDR3 extends over 17 amino acids. In DNA form, the CDR3 reads TGCAGTGCTAGAATTCTAATAGCGGGAGAGACCTACAATGAGCAGTTCTTC. As protein: CSARILIAGETYNEQFF.

This clonotype was detected a few times. The chain recombines TRBV10-3 with TRBJ2-7; D ambiguous. Between the trimmed V and J ends, which lost 8 bases and 6 bases, there was a span of 14 bases. This CDR3 region has 12 residues. Germline CDR1 and CDR2: ENHRY and SYGVKD. The CDR3 DNA follows: TGTGCCATCGGACCAGAACCTCCCGAGCAGTACTTC. Translating gives CAIGPEPPEQYF.

V usage is TRBV19 and J usage is TRBJ2-3; 9 bases are shared with TRBD1. J lost 3 bases, V lost 2 bases, and 6 bases had no gene match. The CDR3 covers 16 residues. Germline CDR1 and CDR2: LNHDA and SQIVND (reference sequence). CDR3 sequence reads: CASSITDRGRTDTQYF. In nucleotides, the CDR3 is TGTGCCAGTAGTATAACGGACAGGGGTAGGACAGATACGCAGTATTTT.

The DNA of the CDR3 is TGCGCCAGCAGCCAAGGAATGCAGAATTACTATGGCTACACCTTC. Protein: CASSQGMQNYYGYTF. The chain joins TRBV4-1 to TRBJ1-2; no firm D call. The length of the CDR3 is 15 residues. Germline CDR1 is MGHRA and CDR2 is YSYEKL. Trimming took 1 base from V and 3 from J, leaving 12 bases between them.

The chain is built from TRBV5-1 and TRBJ1-6, with D maybe TRBD1 (6 bases). Trimming left V 0 bases short and J 8 bases short, with 15 bases between. There are 16 residues in the CDR3. Germline V CDR1 and CDR2: SGHRS, YFSETQ. The CDR3 sequence is CASSLAGARGHSPLHF. The CDR3, as DNA: TGCGCCAGCAGCTTGGCCGGGGCCAGGGGTCATTCACCCCTCCACTTT.

This clonotype was observed at least ten times. V is TRBV3-1 and J is TRBJ2-7, with unresolved D. V lost 1 base to trimming and J lost 0 bases, with 10 bases between them. The length of the CDR3 is 15 residues. Per germline, CDR1 LGHDT and CDR2 YNNKEL (reference sequence). The CDR3 sequence is CASSQVLTDSYEQYF. CDR3 in DNA: TGTGCCAGCAGCCAAGTTCTCACTGACTCCTACGAGCAGTACTTC.

Ten or more counts support this clonotype. This chain joins TRBV7-2 and TRBJ2-7; 14 bases align to TRBD2. The CDR3 runs to 19 residues. Germline V CDR1 and CDR2: SGHTA, FQGNSA. V gave up 0 bases and J gave up 2 bases; unmatched junction bases: 9. The CDR3 DNA follows: TGTGCCAGCAGCTTAGCTGGACTAGCGGGGGGAATGACGGCCTACGAGCAGTACTTC. Amino acids: CASSLAGLAGGMTAYEQYF.

The chain joins TRBV7-2 to TRBJ2-1, with TRBD2 matching over 9 bases. The J segment lost 5 bases and the V segment lost 5 bases, leaving 7 bases of the junction unmatched. This CDR3 is 15 amino acids long. Germline-derived CDR1 and CDR2 are SGHTA and FQGNSA. The CDR3 sequence: CASSDGTSSNNEQFF. The CDR3 region has the DNA TGTGCCAGCAGCGACGGGACTAGCTCGAACAATGAGCAGTTCTTC.